The 21 T cell receptor beta chains below all came from one sample that was sequenced in a study of T cell repertoires in cytomegalovirus infection. Antigen specificity for these receptors is unknown. TCRdb called the reads again in MiXCR, with one record for every CDR3 protein. The data contain 800,000 to 950,000 distinct CDR3 sequences, 32% of them singletons. Sequenced material: cultured CD8+ T cells from PBMCs, taken from culture after CMV antigen stimulation. These TCRs come from a human donor in good health (CMV status not recorded). Some clones in this sample may be carry-over from other donors' samples.

This clonotype came up a few times. The chain recombines TRBV7-6 with TRBJ2-5; no firm D call. Looked up from germline, CDR1 is SGHVS and CDR2 is FNYEAQ. V was clipped by 5 bases and J by 1 base, with 11 bases between them. The CDR3 consists of 14 residues. The CDR3 DNA reads TGTGCCAGCAGCCCCTCAGGAGCCCAAGAGACCCAGTACTTC. Protein: CASSPSGAQETQYF.

The chain employs TRBV5-5 and TRBJ2-6, with TRBD1 identical over 9 bases. The J segment lost 4 bases and the V segment lost 5 bases, leaving 7 bases of the junction unmatched. This CDR3 spans 16 amino acids. The germline V gene has CDR1 SGHKS and CDR2 YYEKEE (reference sequence). In DNA form, the CDR3 reads TGTGCCAGCAGTTGGACAGGGGCGGAAGGGGCCAACGTCCTGACTTTC. As protein: CASSWTGAEGANVLTF.

The chain has TRBV20-1 and TRBJ1-2, with 7 bases fitting TRBD1. The CDR3 has 14 amino acids. V shed 1 base, J shed 5 bases, and the junction held 7 bases outside the gene matches. Germline V gene data show CDR1 as DFQATT and CDR2 as SNEGSKA (reference sequence). Here the CDR3 DNA reads TGCAGTGCTAGAGTCCCGGGGGACAGATATGGCTACACCTTC. This sequence encodes CSARVPGDRYGYTF.

Comment on this clonotype: Compared with germline, one end of the junction differs, possibly owing to a read error. The chain couples TRBV12-3 or TRBV12-4 to TRBJ2-7, with D unclear. The CDR3 is made up of 12 amino acids. The CDR3 loop is CANSLGTYEQYF. The CDR3 coding sequence is TGTGCCAACAGTTTGGGGACCTACGAGCAGTACTTC.

The chain joins TRBV29-1 to TRBJ1-2; possibly TRBD1 for D (5 bases). There are 13 residues in the CDR3. CDR1 is SQVTM and CDR2 is ANQGSEA in the germline V gene. Trimming cost V 4 bases and J 4 bases, with 13 bases left between them. The CDR3 sequence: CSVGQGRVYGYTF. In DNA, the CDR3 is TGCAGCGTTGGGCAGGGTCGCGTCTATGGCTACACCTTC.

This clonotype was seen a few times. The J gene is TRBJ2-3, the V gene TRBV6-1; TRBD2 matches 10 bases. The germline V gene encodes CDR1 MNHNS and CDR2 SASEGT. The CDR3 runs to 14 residues. Unmatched junction bases numbered 3, after V lost 6 bases and J lost 3 bases. The DNA of the CDR3 is TGTGCCAGCAGCACTAGCGGGGAGACAGATACGCAGTATTTT. Translated, it gives CASSTSGETDTQYF.

J is TRBJ1-1 and V is TRBV27; 10 bases align to TRBD1. Germline V gene lookup returns CDR1 MNHEY and CDR2 SMNVEV (reference sequence). V was clipped by 3 bases and J by 3 bases; unmatched bases: 7. This CDR3 region has 16 residues. The CDR3 sequence is CASSFFGTGEDTEAFF. CDR3 nucleotide sequence: TGTGCCAGCAGTTTCTTTGGGACAGGGGAAGACACTGAAGCTTTCTTT.

The chain carries TRBV6-2 or TRBV6-3 and TRBJ1-3, with D uncertain. This CDR3 has 15 amino acids. Germline CDR1 MNHEY, CDR2 SVGEGT. V was cut by 6 bases and J by 3 bases, with 15 bases left in between. In DNA form, the CDR3 reads TGTGCCAGCAGCGAGTTCCGCGGTCTTGGAAACACCATATATTTT. Amino acid sequence: CASSEFRGLGNTIYF.

This clonotype was counted a few times. The gene calls are TRBV29-1 and TRBJ2-7; D remains unclear. The CDR3 has 13 amino acids. The V gene lost 6 bases and the J gene lost 3 bases, with 15 bases spanning the gap. Germline assignment: CDR1 SQVTM and CDR2 ANQGSEA. The CDR3, as DNA: TGCAGCGTCCTCAACGTAATCCTCTACGAGCAGTACTTC. It encodes CSVLNVILYEQYF.

The sample holds a few counts of this clonotype. The chain employs TRBV4-2 and TRBJ2-1, with unresolved D. Trimming removed 0 bases at V and 12 bases at J, with 12 bases between. CDR3 length: 13 residues. The germline V gene has CDR1 LGHNA and CDR2 YNFKEQ. Here the CDR3 reads CASSQDVRLVQFF. CDR3 in DNA: TGTGCCAGCAGCCAAGATGTTCGGTTGGTGCAGTTCTTC.

This clonotype was detected a few times. At one of its ends the junction is not consistent with the germline gene, which may arise from a read error. The chain carries TRBV7-9 and TRBJ2-1; a weak D match, TRBD1 (5 bases). This CDR3 has 11 amino acids. Germline assignment: CDR1 SEHNR and CDR2 FQNEAQ (reference sequence). Here the CDR3 DNA reads TGTGCCGGCAGGGACTACAATGAGCAGTTCTTC. As protein: CAGRDYNEQFF.

This clonotype was counted only a few times. J is TRBJ2-5 and V is TRBV6-6; 8 bases align to TRBD1. Per germline, CDR1 MNHNY and CDR2 SVGAGI (reference sequence). The CDR3 loop spans 19 amino acids. The J segment lost 2 bases and the V segment lost 0 bases, leaving 14 bases of the junction unmatched. CDR3 sequence reads: CASSYSVQGASRLQETQYF. The CDR3 nucleotides are TGTGCCAGCAGTTACTCGGTTCAGGGGGCGAGCAGACTGCAAGAGACCCAGTACTTC.

This chain uses TRBV7-6 with TRBJ2-2; D might be TRBD1 (6 bases). V lost 7 bases and J 3 bases, leaving 15 bases between the germline ends. Germline V gene data show CDR1 as SGHVS and CDR2 as FNYEAQ. There are 15 residues in the CDR3. CDR3 coding DNA: TGTGCCAGCATTGACAGGAGCCTATACACCGGGGAGCTGTTTTTT. As protein: CASIDRSLYTGELFF.

CDR3: CASSLLLGIDQPQHF. The CDR3 nucleotides read TGTGCCAGCAGTCTCCTGTTGGGGATCGATCAGCCCCAGCATTTT. The V call is TRBV6-2 or TRBV6-3, the J call TRBJ1-5; D uncertain. Trimming cost V 5 bases and J 5 bases, with 16 bases left between them. Germline V lookup: CDR1 MNHEY, CDR2 SVGEGT. The CDR3 is made up of 15 amino acids.

The gene calls are TRBV12-5 and TRBJ2-5, with 8 nucleotides matching TRBD2. J gave up 1 base and V 7 bases, and 8 bases lay outside the gene matches. The CDR3 spans 15 residues. Per germline, CDR1 LGHNT and CDR2 FRNRAP. The CDR3 nucleotides are TGTGCTAGTGCCCCCGGGGGGGCGGGCCAAGAGACCCAGTACTTC. Its protein product is CASAPGGAGQETQYF.

The chain joins TRBV23-1 to TRBJ2-5, with D perhaps being TRBD1 or TRBD2 (5 bases each). TRBV23-1 falls under the ORF class, with uncertain function. Trimming pared 7 bases from V and 2 bases from J, leaving 20 bases between. The CDR3 runs to 16 residues. CDR3 in DNA: TGCGCCAGCACTGGGGATGACAGCGAGGGACAAGAGACCCAGTACTTC. It codes for CASTGDDSEGQETQYF.

The V and J genes are TRBV7-8 and TRBJ2-5; the D gene is possibly TRBD2 (5 bases). This CDR3 is built from 16 residues. V was trimmed by 0 bases and J by 2 bases, leaving 13 bases between them. Germline lookup yields CDR1 SGHVS and CDR2 FQNEAQ. The CDR3 loop is CASSLAREYLQETQYF. The CDR3 region has the DNA TGTGCCAGCAGCTTAGCGAGGGAGTACCTGCAAGAGACCCAGTACTTC.

This clonotype was counted ten times or more. The CDR3 region is CASKTQNTGELFF. The CDR3 DNA sequence: TGTGCCAGCAAAACCCAAAACACCGGGGAGCTGTTTTTT. The chain combines TRBV7-2 with TRBJ2-2; no definite D call. The V and J ends lost 7 bases and 2 bases respectively, with 8 bases between them. Germline CDR1 reads SGHTA; CDR2 reads FQGNSA. There are 13 residues in the CDR3.

Concerning this clonotype itself: The junction and the germline gene differ at one end; a read error may be behind it. This rearrangement joins TRBV9 to TRBJ2-1; tentatively, D is TRBD1 or TRBD2 (6 bases each). Germline values: CDR1 SGDLS, CDR2 YYNGEE. The CDR3 sequence is 15 residues long. The CDR3 here is CVSSVEGGRRNEQFF. CDR3 nucleotide sequence: TGTGTCAGCAGCGTGGAAGGGGGGCGGCGCAATGAGCAGTTCTTC.

This clonotype was seen more than once but under ten times. This chain joins TRBV15 and TRBJ2-7; 7 bases are a match to TRBD1. V was pared by 0 bases and J by 6 bases, with 8 bases of the junction left unmatched. The CDR3 is 15 residues long. The germline CDR1 and CDR2 sequences are LNHNV and YYDKDF (reference sequence). The CDR3 loop is CATSRDRRQGGEQYV. The CDR3, as DNA: TGTGCCACCAGCAGAGATCGTAGACAGGGCGGCGAGCAGTACGTC.

The V and J genes are TRBV2 and TRBJ2-1, with D perhaps given as TRBD1 or TRBD2 (6 bases each). Trimming left V 9 bases short and J 4 bases short, with 16 bases between. The CDR3 length is 14 residues. The V gene's germline CDR1 is SNHLY and CDR2 FYNNEI. CDR3: CARRMGGAYNEQFF. In DNA form, the CDR3 reads TGTGCCAGAAGGATGGGGGGCGCTTACAATGAGCAGTTCTTC.